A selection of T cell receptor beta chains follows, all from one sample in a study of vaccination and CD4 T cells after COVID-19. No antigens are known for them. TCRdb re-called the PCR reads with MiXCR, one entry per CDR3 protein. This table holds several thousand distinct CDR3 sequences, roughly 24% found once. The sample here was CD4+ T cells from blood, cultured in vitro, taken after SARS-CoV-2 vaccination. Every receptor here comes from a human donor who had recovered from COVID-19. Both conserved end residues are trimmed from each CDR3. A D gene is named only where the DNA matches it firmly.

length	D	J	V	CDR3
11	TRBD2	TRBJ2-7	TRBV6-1	ASRISGVVEQY
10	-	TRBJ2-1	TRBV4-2	ASSQEDGEQF
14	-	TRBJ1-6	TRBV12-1	ASSFRGSLYNSPLH
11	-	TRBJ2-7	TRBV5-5	ASSFPPSYEQY
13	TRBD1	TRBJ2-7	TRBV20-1	SANARTGGVNEQY
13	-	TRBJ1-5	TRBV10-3	AAQLGLEGNQPQH
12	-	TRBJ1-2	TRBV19	ASSVTAANYGYT
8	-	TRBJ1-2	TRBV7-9	ASSLDGYT
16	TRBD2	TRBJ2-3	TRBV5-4	ASTRRLATMAQLGTQY
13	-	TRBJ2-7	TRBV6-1	ASSPGGTASYEQY
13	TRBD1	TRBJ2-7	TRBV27	ASSLRQGATYEQY
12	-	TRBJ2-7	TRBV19	ASRRQDVGYEQY
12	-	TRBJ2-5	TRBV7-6	ASSLVWGQETQY
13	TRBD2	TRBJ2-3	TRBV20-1	STFAGTSGGDTQY
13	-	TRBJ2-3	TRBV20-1	SARDTPGGVDTQY
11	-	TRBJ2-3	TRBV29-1	SVEVQGGDTQY
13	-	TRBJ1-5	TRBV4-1	ASSHDGAPNQPQH